Listed below are T cell receptor beta chains from one sample, sequenced in a study of beta chain features in type 1 diabetes. Here immunoSEQ multiplex PCR was the method, and the copy in TCRdb shows in-frame clones only, minus some. Of about 250,000 clones listed, roughly 11% are singletons. The sequencing sample was made of naive CD4+ T cells from blood. The receptors were gathered from a man in his thirties or forties with type 1 diabetes. The CDR3 runs from the conserved cysteine through the conserved F or W. The D gene is left open where the match is weak. For some rows the clone size is stated as once, few or many, or as a class when expanded; others skip it.

D	V	J	size	DNA	CDR3
.	TRBV6-1	TRBJ1-5	few	TGTGCCAGCAGTCTCAGGGAAAATCAGCCCCAGCATTTT	CASSLRENQPQHF
TRBD2	TRBV30	TRBJ2-1	few	TGTGCCTGGAGTGTGGGAGCGGGGTGGTACAATGAGCAGTTCTTC	CAWSVGAGWYNEQFF
.	TRBV4-3	TRBJ2-3	few	TGCGCCAGCAGCCAAGACCACACAGGCCGTAGCACAGATACGCAGTATTTT	CASSQDHTGRSTDTQYF
TRBD1	TRBV7-3	TRBJ1-2	few	TGTGCCAGCAGCTTCGACAGGGGATTGGGCTACACCTTC	CASSFDRGLGYTF
.	TRBV5-1	TRBJ2-1	few	TGCGCCAGCAGCTTGGGAGGCGAGCAGTTCTTC	CASSLGGEQFF
.	TRBV4-3	TRBJ1-2	.	TGCGCCAGCAGCCGCACAAATTATGGCTACACCTTC	CASSRTNYGYTF
.	TRBV4-3	TRBJ2-1	few	TGCGCCAGCAGCCAAGAATTCAGCTCCTACAATGAGCAGTTCTTC	CASSQEFSSYNEQFF
.	TRBV5-1	TRBJ2-7	.	TGCGCCAGCAGCAACCCGGACAGCTACGAGCAGTACTTC	CASSNPDSYEQYF
.	TRBV5-6	TRBJ2-3	few	TGTGCCAGCAGCTCCCCTGGCAGGGTGACAGATACGCAGTATTTT	CASSSPGRVTDTQYF
.	TRBV5-1	TRBJ1-5	.	TGCGCCAGCAGCTTGGACTCAGGGGATCAGCCCCAGCATTTT	CASSLDSGDQPQHF
.	TRBV2	TRBJ2-5	.	TGTGCCAGCAGTGTGGGCCAGCGGGTTCATGGGTACTTC	CASSVGQRVHGYF
.	TRBV4-1	TRBJ1-5	few	TGCGCCAGCAGCCAAGGACGCGAGGGAAATCAGCCCCAGCATTTT	CASSQGREGNQPQHF
TRBD1	TRBV5-6	TRBJ2-5	.	TGTGCCAGCAACAGGGACAGGGGGGGGGAGACCCAGTACTTC	CASNRDRGGETQYF
.	TRBV6-5	TRBJ2-2	few	TGTGCCAGCAGAGCCCATGGAGTCGGGGAGCTGTTTTTT	CASRAHGVGELFF
.	TRBV5-4	TRBJ2-1	few	TGTGCCAGCAGCTTGGGGGGCCTTGGTGAGCAGTTCTTC	CASSLGGLGEQFF
.	TRBV6-6	TRBJ2-7	few	TGTGCCAGCAGTGCGGGGACAGTCAGCTCCTACGAGCAGTACTTC	CASSAGTVSSYEQYF
.	TRBV4-3	TRBJ2-4	many	TGCGCCAGCAGCCAAGCCTTCGGACTCCGTAACATTCAGTACTTC	CASSQAFGLRNIQYF
.	TRBV25-1	TRBJ2-5	.	TGTGCCAGCAGTGTACACCTCTCCGGGGTAGAGACCCAGTACTTC	CASSVHLSGVETQYF
.	TRBV5-1	TRBJ2-7	few	TGCGCCAGCAGCTGGGGCAATCGGGACGAGCAGTACTTC	CASSWGNRDEQYF
TRBD2	TRBV9	TRBJ2-3	.	TGTGCCAGCAGCGTAGAAGGGACTAGCGAAACAGATACGCAGTATTTT	CASSVEGTSETDTQYF
TRBD2	TRBV5-1	TRBJ2-5	.	TGCGCCAGCAGCTCGACTAGCGGGGAAGAGACCCAGTACTTC	CASSSTSGEETQYF
.	TRBV19	TRBJ2-1	.	TGTGCCAGTAGTATGCAAGGCAGGGAATACAATGAGCAGTTCTTC	CASSMQGREYNEQFF
TRBD1	TRBV2	TRBJ1-1	few	TGTGCCAGCCGAGGGCGACAGGGGGAGACTGAAGCTTTCTTT	CASRGRQGETEAFF